Here is one TCR beta chain with its context. Germline V CDR1 and CDR2: SQVTM, ANQGSEA. V gave up 3 bases and J gave up 4 bases, with 9 bases separating them. This CDR3 contains 12 residues. The data were obtained in a study of early T cells in non-severe SARS-CoV-2 infection. TCRdb itself ran the 5' RACE reads through MiXCR, one entry per CDR3 protein. Of some 70,000 distinct CDR3 sequences in the sample, 4% to 5.5% are singletons; the top ten hold 4.9%. The chain employs TRBV29-1 and TRBJ1-1; D gene unclear. This TCR came from an adult who was a healthcare worker with PCR-confirmed SARS-CoV-2 infection or an uninfected control (not recorded which). Sequenced: whole blood. The CDR3 here is CSVDYVFTEAFF. The CDR3 DNA reads as TGCAGCGTTGATTACGTATTCACTGAAGCTTTCTTT.